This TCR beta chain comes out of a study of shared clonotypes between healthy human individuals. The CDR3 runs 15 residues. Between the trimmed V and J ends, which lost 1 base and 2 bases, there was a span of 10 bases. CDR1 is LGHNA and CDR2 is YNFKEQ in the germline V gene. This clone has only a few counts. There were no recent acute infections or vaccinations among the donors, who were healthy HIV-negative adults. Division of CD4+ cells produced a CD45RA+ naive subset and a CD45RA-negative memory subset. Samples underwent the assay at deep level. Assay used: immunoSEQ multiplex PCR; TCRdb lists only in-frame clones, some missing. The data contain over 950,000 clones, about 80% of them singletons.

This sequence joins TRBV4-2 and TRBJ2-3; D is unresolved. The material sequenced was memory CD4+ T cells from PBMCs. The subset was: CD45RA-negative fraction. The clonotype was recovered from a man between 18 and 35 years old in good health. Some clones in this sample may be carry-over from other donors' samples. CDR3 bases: TGTGCCAGCAGCCAAGCTTCATGGGTCACAGATACGCAGTATTTT. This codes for CASSQASWVTDTQYF.